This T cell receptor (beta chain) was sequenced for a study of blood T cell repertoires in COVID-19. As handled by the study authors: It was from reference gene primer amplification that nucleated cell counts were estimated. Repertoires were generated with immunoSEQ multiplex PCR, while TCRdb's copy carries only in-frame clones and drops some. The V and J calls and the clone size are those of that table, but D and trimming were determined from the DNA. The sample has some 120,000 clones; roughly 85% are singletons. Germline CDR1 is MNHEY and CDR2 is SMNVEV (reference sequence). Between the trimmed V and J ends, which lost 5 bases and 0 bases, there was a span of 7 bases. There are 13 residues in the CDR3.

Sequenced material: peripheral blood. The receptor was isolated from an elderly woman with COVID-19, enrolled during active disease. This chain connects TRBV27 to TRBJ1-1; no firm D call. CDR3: CASSGLVNTEAFF. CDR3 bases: TGTGCCAGCAGTGGACTGGTGAACACTGAAGCTTTCTTT.